This TCR beta chain was captured in a study of regulatory T cells in long-lasting Graves disease. Study-wide results and limits: Tissue studied was limited to peripheral blood, excluding thyroid tissue.

This clonotype was picked up a small number of times. Its antigen remains unknown. Time point of the sample: persistent/refractory GD, antithyroid drugs over 5 years with positive TRAb. Generation of the TCR library employed RNA extracted from PBMCs. The authors drew approximately 9 milliliters of peripheral blood into EDTA tubes. Arm-PCR of CDR3 regions and iRepertoire HTBI primers were the basis on which TCR beta libraries were built. TCRdb fed the multiplex PCR reads into MiXCR, producing one record per CDR3 protein. The sample shows around 450,000 distinct CDR3 sequences, around a fifth of them seen only once. This CDR3 region has 14 residues. Trimming pared 1 base from V and 7 bases from J, leaving 13 bases between. From germline, CDR1 is LNHNV and CDR2 YYDKDF (reference sequence).

The V call is TRBV15, the J call TRBJ1-1; D perhaps matches TRBD1 (5 bases). The input for sequencing was peripheral blood mononuclear cells (PBMCs), taken when the disease was refractory, from a patient treated with antithyroid drugs. This TCR derives from a female donor with Graves disease. The CDR3 coding sequence is TGTGCCACCAGCAGAGGTGCAGGGATTGATGAAGCTTTCTTT. Its translation: CATSRGAGIDEAFF.